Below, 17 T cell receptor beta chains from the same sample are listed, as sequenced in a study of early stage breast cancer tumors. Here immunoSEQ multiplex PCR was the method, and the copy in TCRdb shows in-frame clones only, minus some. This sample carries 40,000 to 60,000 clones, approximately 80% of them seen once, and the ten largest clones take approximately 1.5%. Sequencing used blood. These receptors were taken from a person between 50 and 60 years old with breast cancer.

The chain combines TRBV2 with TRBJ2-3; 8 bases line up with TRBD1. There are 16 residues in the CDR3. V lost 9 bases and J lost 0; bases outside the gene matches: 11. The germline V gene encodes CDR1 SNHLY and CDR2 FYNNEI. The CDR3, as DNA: TGTGCCAGACAGGGACAGGAGAACCCTAGCACAGATACGCAGTATTTT. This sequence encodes CARQGQENPSTDTQYF.

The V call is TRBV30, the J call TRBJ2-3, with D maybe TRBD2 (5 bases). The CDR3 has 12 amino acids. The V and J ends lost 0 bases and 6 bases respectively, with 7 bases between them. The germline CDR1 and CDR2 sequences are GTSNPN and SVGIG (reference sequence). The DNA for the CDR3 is TGTGCCTGGAGTGTTGGACTGGATACGCAGTATTTT. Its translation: CAWSVGLDTQYF. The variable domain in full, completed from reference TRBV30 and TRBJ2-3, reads SQTIHQWPATLVQPVGSPLSLECTVEGTSNPNLYWYRQAAGRGLQLLFYSVGIGQISSEVPQNLSASRPQDRQFILSSKKLLLSDSGFYLCAWSVGLDTQYFGPGTRLTVL.

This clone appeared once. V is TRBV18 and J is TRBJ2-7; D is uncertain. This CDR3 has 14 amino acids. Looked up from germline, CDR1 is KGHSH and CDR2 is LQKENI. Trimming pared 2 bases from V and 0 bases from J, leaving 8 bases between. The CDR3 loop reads CASSPYSDSYEQYF. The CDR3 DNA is TGTGCCAGCTCACCATACAGTGACTCCTACGAGCAGTACTTC.

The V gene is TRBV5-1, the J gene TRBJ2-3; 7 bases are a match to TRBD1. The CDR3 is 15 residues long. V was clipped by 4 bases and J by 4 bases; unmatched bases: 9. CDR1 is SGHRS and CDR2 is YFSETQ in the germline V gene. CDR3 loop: CASSTQTGHADTQYF. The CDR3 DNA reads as TGCGCCAGCAGCACCCAGACAGGGCACGCAGATACGCAGTATTTT.

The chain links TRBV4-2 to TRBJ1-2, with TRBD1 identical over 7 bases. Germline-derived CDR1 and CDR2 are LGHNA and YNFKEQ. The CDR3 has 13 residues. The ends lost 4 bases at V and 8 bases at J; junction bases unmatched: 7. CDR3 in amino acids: CASSLGQVEGYTF. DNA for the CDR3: TGTGCCAGCAGCCTAGGACAGGTGGAGGGCTACACCTTC.

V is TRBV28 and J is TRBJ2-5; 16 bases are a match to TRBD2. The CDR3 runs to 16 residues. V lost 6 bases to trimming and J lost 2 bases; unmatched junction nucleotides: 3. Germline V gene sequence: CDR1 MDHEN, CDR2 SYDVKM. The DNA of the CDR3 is TGTGCCAGCAGCAAGGGACTAGCGGGGGGGCAAGAGACCCAGTACTTC. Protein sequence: CASSKGLAGGQETQYF.

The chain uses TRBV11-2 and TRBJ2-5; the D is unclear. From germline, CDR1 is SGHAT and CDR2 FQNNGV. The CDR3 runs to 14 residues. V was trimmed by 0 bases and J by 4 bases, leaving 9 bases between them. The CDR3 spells CASSLDQAVETQYF. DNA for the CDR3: TGTGCCAGCAGCTTAGATCAGGCCGTAGAGACCCAGTACTTC.

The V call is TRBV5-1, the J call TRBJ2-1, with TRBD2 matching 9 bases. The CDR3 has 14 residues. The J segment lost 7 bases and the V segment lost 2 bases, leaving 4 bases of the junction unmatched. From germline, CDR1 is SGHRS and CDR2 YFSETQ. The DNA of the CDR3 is TGCGCCAGCAGCTTAGGGCGGGAGGGAAATGAGCAGTTCTTC. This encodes CASSLGREGNEQFF.

CDR3 residues: CASSLDPDSTEAFF. The DNA for the CDR3 is TGTGCCAGCAGCTTGGATCCTGACAGCACTGAAGCTTTCTTT. V is TRBV5-5 and J is TRBJ1-1; D is possibly TRBD1 (5 bases). The germline V gene has CDR1 SGHKS and CDR2 YYEKEE (reference sequence). Trimming pared 0 bases from V and 4 bases from J, leaving 10 bases between. The CDR3 contains 14 residues.

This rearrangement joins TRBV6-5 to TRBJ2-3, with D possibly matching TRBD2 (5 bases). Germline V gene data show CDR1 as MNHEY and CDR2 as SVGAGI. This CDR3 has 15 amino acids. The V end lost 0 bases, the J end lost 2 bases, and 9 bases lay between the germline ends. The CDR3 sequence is CASSYSRLITDTQYF. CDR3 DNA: TGTGCCAGCAGTTACTCGAGACTAATCACAGATACGCAGTATTTT.

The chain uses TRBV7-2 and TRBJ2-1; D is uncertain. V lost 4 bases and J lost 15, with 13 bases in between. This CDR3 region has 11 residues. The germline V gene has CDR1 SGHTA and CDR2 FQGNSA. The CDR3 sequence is CASSSLNIPFF. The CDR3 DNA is TGTGCCAGCAGCTCTCTTAATATACCGTTCTTC.

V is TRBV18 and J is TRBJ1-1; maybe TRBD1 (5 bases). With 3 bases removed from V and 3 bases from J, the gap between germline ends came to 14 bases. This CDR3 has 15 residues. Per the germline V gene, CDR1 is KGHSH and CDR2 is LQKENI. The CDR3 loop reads CASSPYDVTDTEAFF. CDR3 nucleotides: TGTGCCAGCTCACCTTACGACGTGACAGACACTGAAGCTTTCTTT.

The CDR3 DNA is TGTGCCAGCAGCCTCAGCGGGGGGGCCCTAGAGACCCAGTACTTC. This sequence encodes CASSLSGGALETQYF. The chain recombines TRBV2 with TRBJ2-5, with 10 nucleotides matching TRBD2. The CDR3 covers 15 residues. The germline V gene encodes CDR1 SNHLY and CDR2 FYNNEI. Unmatched junction bases numbered 8, after V lost 6 bases and J lost 4 bases.

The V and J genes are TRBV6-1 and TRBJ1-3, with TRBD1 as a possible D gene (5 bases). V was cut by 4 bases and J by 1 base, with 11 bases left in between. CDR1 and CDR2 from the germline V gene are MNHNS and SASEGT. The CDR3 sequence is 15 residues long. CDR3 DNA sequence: TGTGCCAGCAGTGCGTGGGGCTCTTCTGGAAACACCATATATTTT. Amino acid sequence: CASSAWGSSGNTIYF.

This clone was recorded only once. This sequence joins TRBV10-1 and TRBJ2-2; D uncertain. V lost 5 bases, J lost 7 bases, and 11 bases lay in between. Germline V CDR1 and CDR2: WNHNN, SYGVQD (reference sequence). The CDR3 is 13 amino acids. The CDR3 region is CASSWASHGELFF. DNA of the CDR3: TGCGCCAGCAGTTGGGCTAGTCACGGGGAGCTGTTTTTT.

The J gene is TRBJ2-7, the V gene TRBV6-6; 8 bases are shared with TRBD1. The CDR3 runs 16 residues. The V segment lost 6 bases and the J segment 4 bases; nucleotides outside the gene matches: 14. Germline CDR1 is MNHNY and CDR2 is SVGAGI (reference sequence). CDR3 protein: CASSRALGTGDYEQYF. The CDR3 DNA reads TGTGCCAGCAGCCGCGCCCTCGGGACAGGAGATTACGAGCAGTACTTC.

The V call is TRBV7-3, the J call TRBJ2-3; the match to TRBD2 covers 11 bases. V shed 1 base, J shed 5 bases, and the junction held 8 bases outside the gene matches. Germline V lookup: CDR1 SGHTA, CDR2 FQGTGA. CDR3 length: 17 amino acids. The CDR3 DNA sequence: TGTGCCAGCAGCTTAATGGATAGCGGGAGGGCCAAAGATACGCAGTATTTT. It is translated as CASSLMDSGRAKDTQYF.